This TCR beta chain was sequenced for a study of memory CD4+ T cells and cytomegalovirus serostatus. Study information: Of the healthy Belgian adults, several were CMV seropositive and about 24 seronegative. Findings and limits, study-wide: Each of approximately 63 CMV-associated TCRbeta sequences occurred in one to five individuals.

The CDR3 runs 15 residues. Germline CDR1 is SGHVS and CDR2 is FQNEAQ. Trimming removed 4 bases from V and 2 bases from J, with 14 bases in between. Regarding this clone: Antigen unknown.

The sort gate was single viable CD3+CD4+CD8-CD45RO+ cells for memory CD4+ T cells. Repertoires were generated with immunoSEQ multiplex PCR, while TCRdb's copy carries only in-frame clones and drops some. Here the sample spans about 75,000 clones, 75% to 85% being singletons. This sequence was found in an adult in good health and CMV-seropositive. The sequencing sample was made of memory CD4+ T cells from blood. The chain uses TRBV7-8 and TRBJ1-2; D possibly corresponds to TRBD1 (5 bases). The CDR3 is CASSYRSNLNYGYTF. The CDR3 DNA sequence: TGTGCCAGCAGCTACAGGAGCAACTTGAACTATGGCTACACCTTC.